This T cell receptor beta chain derives from a study of human T cells and chemical hapten exposure. TCRdb re-called the RACE reads through MiXCR, storing one row per CDR3 protein. The data contain approximately 320,000 distinct CDR3 sequences, around 5.5% of them singletons. The CDR3 runs to 19 residues. Germline CDR1 MGHRA, CDR2 YSYEKL. The V end lost 3 bases, the J end lost 0 bases, and 18 bases lay between the germline ends. Time point reported: pre-sensitization, week 0. The treatment: therapeutic diphenylcyclopropenone sensitization with weekly scalp DPC. This receptor was identified in a woman between 18 and 29 years old with alopecia areata. Some clones in this sample may be carry-over from other donors' samples. This chain uses TRBV4-1 with TRBJ1-6; D unclear. The sample here was whole blood, taken in connection with sensitization to the hapten diphenylcyclopropenone (DPC). The CDR3 DNA is TGCGCCAGCAGCCATCATCGATATACTAGGAGCTCCTATAATTCACCCCTCCACTTT. It encodes CASSHHRYTRSSYNSPLHF.